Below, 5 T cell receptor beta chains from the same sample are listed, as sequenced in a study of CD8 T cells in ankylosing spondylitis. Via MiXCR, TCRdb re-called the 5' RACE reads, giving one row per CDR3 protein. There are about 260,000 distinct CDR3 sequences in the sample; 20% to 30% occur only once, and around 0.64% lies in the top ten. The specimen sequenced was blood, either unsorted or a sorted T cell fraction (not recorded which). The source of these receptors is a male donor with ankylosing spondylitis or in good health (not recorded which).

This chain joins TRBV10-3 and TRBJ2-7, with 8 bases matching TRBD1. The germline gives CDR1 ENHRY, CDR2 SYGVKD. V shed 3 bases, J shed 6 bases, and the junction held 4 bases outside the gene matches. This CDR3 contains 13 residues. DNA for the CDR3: TGTGCCATCAGTGATGGACAGGGAGGCGAGCAGTACTTC. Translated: CAISDGQGGEQYF.

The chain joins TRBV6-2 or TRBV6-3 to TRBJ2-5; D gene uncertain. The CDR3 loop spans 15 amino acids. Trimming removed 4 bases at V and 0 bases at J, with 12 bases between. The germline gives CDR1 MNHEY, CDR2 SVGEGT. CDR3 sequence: CASSFMGTHQETQYF. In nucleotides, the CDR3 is TGTGCCAGCAGTTTCATGGGCACCCACCAAGAGACCCAGTACTTC.

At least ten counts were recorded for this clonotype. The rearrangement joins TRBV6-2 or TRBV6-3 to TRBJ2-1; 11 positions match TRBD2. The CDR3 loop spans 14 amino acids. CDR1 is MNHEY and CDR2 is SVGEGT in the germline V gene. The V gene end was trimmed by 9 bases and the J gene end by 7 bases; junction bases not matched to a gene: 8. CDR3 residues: CASRPSGGRNEQFF. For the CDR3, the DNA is TGTGCCAGTCGCCCTAGCGGGGGGCGGAATGAGCAGTTCTTC.

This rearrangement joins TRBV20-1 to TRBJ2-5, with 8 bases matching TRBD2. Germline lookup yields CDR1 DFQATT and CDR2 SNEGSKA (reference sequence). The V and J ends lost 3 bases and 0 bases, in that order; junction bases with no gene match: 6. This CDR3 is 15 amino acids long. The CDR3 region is CSASRSGAYQETQYF. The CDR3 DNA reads TGCAGTGCTAGTCGTAGCGGGGCTTACCAAGAGACCCAGTACTTC.

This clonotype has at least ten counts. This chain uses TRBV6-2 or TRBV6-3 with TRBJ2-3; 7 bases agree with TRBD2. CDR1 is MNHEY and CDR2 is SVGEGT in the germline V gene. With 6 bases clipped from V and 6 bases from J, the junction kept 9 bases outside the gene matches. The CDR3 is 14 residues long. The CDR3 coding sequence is TGTGCCAGCAGGGAACTTGGGGGGGTGGATACGCAGTATTTT. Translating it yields CASRELGGVDTQYF.